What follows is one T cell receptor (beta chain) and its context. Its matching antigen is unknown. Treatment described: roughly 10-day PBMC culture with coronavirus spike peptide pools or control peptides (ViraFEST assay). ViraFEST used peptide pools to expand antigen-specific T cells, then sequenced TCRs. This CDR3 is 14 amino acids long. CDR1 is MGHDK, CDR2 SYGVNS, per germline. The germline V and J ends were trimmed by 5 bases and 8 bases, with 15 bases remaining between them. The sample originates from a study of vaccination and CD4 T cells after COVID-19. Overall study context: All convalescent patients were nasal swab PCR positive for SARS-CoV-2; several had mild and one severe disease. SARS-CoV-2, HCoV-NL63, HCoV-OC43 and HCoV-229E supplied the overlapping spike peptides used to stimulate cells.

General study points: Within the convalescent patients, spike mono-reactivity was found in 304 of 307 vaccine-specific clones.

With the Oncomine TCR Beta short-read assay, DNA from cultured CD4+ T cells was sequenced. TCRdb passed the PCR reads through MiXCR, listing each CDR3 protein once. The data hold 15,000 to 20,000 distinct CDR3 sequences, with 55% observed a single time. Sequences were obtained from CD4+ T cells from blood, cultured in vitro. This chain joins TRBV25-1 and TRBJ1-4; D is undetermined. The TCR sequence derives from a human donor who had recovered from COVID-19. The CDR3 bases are TGTGCCAGCAGTCAACGGACCGGAGTCGAAAAACTGTTTTTT. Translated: CASSQRTGVEKLFF. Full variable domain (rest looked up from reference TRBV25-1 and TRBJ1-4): EADIYQTPRYLVIGTGKKITLECSQTMGHDKMYWYQQDPGMELHLIHYSYGVNSTEKGDLSSESTVSRIRTEHFPLTLESARPSHTSQYLCASSQRTGVEKLFFGSGTQLSVL.